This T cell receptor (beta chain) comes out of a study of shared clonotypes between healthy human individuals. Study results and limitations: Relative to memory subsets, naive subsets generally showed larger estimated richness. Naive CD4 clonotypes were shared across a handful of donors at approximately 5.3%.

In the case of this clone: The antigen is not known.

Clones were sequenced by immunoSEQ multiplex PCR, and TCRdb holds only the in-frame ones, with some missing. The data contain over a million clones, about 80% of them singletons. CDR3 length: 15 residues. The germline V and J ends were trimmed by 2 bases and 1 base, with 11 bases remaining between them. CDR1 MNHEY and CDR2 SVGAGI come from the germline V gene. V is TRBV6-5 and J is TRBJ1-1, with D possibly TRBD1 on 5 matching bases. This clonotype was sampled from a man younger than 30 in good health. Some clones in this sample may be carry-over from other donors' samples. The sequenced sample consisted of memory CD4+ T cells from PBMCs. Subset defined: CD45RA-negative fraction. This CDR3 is CASSYGGTQNTEAFF. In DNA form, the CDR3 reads TGTGCCAGCAGTTACGGGGGGACGCAGAACACTGAAGCTTTCTTT.